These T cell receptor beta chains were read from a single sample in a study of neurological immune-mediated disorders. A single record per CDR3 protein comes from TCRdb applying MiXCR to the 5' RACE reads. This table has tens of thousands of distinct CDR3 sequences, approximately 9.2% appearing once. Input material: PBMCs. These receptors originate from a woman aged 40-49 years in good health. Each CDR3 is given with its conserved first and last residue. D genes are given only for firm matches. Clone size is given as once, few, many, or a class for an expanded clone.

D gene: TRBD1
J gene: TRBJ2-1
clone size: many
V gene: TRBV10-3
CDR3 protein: CAISGQGAYNEQFF
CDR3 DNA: TGTGCCATCAGCGGACAGGGGGCGTACAATGAGCAGTTCTTC

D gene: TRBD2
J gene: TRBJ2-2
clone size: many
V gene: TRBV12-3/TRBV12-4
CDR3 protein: CASSFSGVYTGELFF
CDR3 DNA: TGTGCCAGCAGTTTTAGCGGGGTATACACCGGGGAGCTGTTTTTT

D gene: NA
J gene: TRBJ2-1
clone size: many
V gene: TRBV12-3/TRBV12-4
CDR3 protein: CASSSGGHEQFF
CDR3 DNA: TGTGCCAGCAGTTCCGGGGGGCATGAGCAGTTCTTC

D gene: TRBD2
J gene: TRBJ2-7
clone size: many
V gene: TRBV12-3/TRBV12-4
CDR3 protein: CASRLAGGNEQYF
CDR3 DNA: TGTGCCAGCAGGCTAGCGGGAGGGAACGAGCAGTACTTC

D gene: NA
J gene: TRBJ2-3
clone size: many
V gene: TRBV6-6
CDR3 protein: CASSKTGEVPDTQYF
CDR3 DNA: TGTGCCAGCAGTAAAACAGGGGAGGTTCCAGATACGCAGTATTTT

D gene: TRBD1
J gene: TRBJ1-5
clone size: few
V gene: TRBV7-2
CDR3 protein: CASSPRGGSQPQHF
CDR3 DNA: TGTGCCAGCAGTCCCAGAGGGGGCTCCCAGCCCCAGCATTTT

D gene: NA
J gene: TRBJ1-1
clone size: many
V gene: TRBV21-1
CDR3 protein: CASRDRVNTEAFF
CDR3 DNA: TGTGCCAGCAGAGACAGGGTGAACACTGAAGCTTTCTTT

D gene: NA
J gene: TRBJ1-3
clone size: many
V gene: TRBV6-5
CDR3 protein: CASSWQASSGNTIYF
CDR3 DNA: TGTGCCAGCAGTTGGCAGGCATCCTCTGGAAACACCATATATTTT

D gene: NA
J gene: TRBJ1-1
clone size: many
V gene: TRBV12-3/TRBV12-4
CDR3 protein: CASSMSLNTEAFF
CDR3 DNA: TGTGCCAGTAGTATGAGCTTGAACACTGAAGCTTTCTTT

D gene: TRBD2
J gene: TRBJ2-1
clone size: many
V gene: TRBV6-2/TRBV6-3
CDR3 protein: CASSLTSGTYNEQFF
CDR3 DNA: TGTGCCAGCAGCCTTACTAGCGGGACCTACAATGAGCAGTTCTTC

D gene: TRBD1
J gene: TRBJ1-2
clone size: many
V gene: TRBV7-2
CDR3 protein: CASSTGTGGRGYTF
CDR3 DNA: TGTGCCAGCAGTACTGGGACAGGGGGGCGCGGCTACACCTTC

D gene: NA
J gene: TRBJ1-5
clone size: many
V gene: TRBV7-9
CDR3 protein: CASSLGNQPQHF
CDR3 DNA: TGTGCCAGCAGCTTAGGCAATCAGCCCCAGCATTTT

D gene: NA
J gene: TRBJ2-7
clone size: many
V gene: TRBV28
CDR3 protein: CASSLDAPKYEQYF
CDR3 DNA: TGTGCCAGCAGTCTTGACGCTCCGAAGTACGAGCAGTACTTC

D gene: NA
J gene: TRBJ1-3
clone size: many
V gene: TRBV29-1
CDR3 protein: CSVGQGNTIYF
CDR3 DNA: TGCAGCGTCGGACAGGGAAACACCATATATTTT

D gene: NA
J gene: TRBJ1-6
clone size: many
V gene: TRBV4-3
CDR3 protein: CASSQAFRGVGSPLHF
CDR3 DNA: TGCGCCAGCAGCCAAGCCTTCCGGGGGGTTGGCTCACCCCTCCACTTT

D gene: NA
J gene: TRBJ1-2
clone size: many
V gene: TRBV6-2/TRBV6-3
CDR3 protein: CASTVVGAPGGYTF
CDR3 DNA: TGTGCCAGCACCGTCGTGGGGGCGCCGGGTGGCTACACCTTC

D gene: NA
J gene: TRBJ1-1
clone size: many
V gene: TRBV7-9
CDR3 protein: CASSLASGVNTEAFF
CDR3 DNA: TGTGCCAGCAGCTTAGCTTCAGGGGTGAACACTGAAGCTTTCTTT

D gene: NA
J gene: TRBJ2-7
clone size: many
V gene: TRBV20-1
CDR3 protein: CSASLKPPVFVSYEQYF
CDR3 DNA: TGCAGTGCTAGTCTCAAACCCCCCGTCTTCGTCTCCTACGAGCAGTACTTC

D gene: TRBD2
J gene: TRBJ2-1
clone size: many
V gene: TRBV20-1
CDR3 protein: CSARGTSAGPNEQFF
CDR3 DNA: TGCAGTGCTAGAGGGACTAGCGCTGGTCCGAATGAGCAGTTCTTC

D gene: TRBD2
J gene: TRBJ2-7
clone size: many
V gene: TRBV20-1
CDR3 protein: CSASKLAGDNEQYF
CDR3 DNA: TGCAGTGCTAGTAAACTAGCGGGAGATAACGAGCAGTACTTC

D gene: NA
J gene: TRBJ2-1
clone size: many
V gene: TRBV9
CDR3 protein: CASSVLGQSSLHYNEQFF
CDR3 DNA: TGTGCCAGCAGCGTACTAGGACAGTCCTCACTCCACTACAATGAGCAGTTCTTC

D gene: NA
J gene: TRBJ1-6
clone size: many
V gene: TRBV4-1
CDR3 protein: CASSRDIYNSPLHF
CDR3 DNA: TGCGCCAGCAGCCGGGACATCTATAATTCACCCCTCCACTTT

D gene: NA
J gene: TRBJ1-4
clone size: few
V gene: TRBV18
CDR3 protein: CASSPLSGTTNEKLFF
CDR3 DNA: TGTGCCAGCTCACCACTTTCCGGGACCACTAATGAAAAACTGTTTTTT

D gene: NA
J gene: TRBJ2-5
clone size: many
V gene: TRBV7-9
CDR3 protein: CASSLGGTAQETQYF
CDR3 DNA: TGTGCCAGCAGCTTAGGTGGCACGGCCCAAGAGACCCAGTACTTC